Sequencing of this TCR beta chain was carried out in a study of cytomegalovirus exposure and HLA in healthy donors. Overall study findings and caveats: There were several of the most significant clusters that appeared linked to common viral pathogens in a later analysis. A later examination showed that TCR association rates differed by HLA locus, with DRB1 most and HLA-C fewest.

Germline V gene data show CDR1 as MNHEY and CDR2 as SMNVEV (reference sequence). The trim removed 5 bases at V and 5 bases at J, leaving 7 bases unmatched. The CDR3 extends over 14 amino acids. The PCR employed 60 Vbeta primers together with 13 Jbeta primers. Profiling relied on immunoSEQ multiplex PCR, and the TCRdb table lists in-frame clones only, not all of them. The data show about 160,000 clones, 80% seen once. About this clone itself: Antigen unknown.

The gene calls are TRBV27 and TRBJ2-5; 8 bases are shared with TRBD2. The sequencing sample was made of PBMCs. This TCR was sampled from a man younger than 30 in good health and CMV-seropositive. CDR3 sequence: CASSIHTGGETQYF. The CDR3 nucleotides read TGTGCCAGCAGTATACATACGGGGGGGGAGACCCAGTACTTC.